These T cell receptor beta chains were read from a single sample in a study. TCRdb passed the reads through MiXCR, listing each CDR3 protein once. The repertoire holds more than 700 distinct CDR3 sequences, with 5.5% to 6.5% as singletons. Source material: CD4+ T cells from synovial fluid. These receptors all come from a human donor with rheumatoid arthritis. CDR3s include the opening cysteine and the closing phenylalanine or tryptophan. The order of the fields is V gene, J gene, D gene, clone size, CDR3 DNA, CDR3 protein. D genes are given only for firm matches. The listing skips clone size in some rows; elsewhere it reads once, few, many or a size class.

TRBV20-1	TRBJ2-7	.	medium-sized	TGCAGTGCTAGAGATGGCCCGAGGGGGTTTCTCAACTACGAGCAGTACTTC	CSARDGPRGFLNYEQYF
TRBV7-8	TRBJ2-7	.	large	TGTGCCAGCAGCTTAGGGCAGGGGTTCTCCTACGAGCAGTACTTC	CASSLGQGFSYEQYF
TRBV5-1	TRBJ1-2	.	medium-sized	TGCGCCAGCAAGCCCGGCAGGGGCGTCGGCTACACCTTC	CASKPGRGVGYTF
TRBV7-9	TRBJ2-2	TRBD1	medium-sized	TGTGCCAGCAGCACCCGGACAGGGGAAAAGAACACCGGGGAGCTGTTTTTT	CASSTRTGEKNTGELFF
TRBV6-1	TRBJ2-1	.	few	TGTGCCAGCAGTCCCTACAATGAGCAGTTCTTC	CASSPYNEQFF
TRBV27	TRBJ1-6	.	large	TGTGCCAGCAGTTCACAGGGCAGGAATTCACCCCTCCACTTT	CASSSQGRNSPLHF
TRBV6-6	TRBJ1-2	TRBD1	medium-sized	TGTGCCAGCAGTGGAGGGGACAGGGGAAACTATGGCTACACCTTC	CASSGGDRGNYGYTF
TRBV7-2	TRBJ2-7	TRBD2	medium-sized	TGTGCCAGCAGCCCCCCCCCTAGCGGGAGATTGTACGAGCAGTACTTC	CASSPPPSGRLYEQYF
TRBV5-1	TRBJ1-1	.	few	TGCGCCAGCAGCGAAGACACGGGAACTGAAGCTTTCTTT	CASSEDTGTEAFF
TRBV7-8	TRBJ2-3	TRBD2	medium-sized	TGTGCCAGCAGCTTCAGGACTAGCGGGACGACAGATACGCAGTATTTT	CASSFRTSGTTDTQYF
TRBV4-1	TRBJ2-5	TRBD1	medium-sized	TGCGCCAGCAGCCAAGGACAGGGTAAGCGGGAGACCCAGTACTTC	CASSQGQGKRETQYF
TRBV7-9	TRBJ2-4	TRBD1	.	TGTGCCAGCAGCACTGGGACAGGGATTATAGACATTCAGTACTTC	CASSTGTGIIDIQYF
TRBV4-2	TRBJ1-6	.	large	TGTGCCAGCAGCCAAGAAGACGCCACCCTCCACTTT	CASSQEDATLHF